The rows below give T cell receptor beta chains drawn from one sample of a study of T cells in Graves' hyperthyroidism and ophthalmopathy. MiXCR, applied by TCRdb to the multiplex PCR reads, yields one record per CDR3 protein. The data show around 450,000 distinct CDR3 sequences, 15% to 18% seen once. The sequenced material came from blood. These receptors came from a woman in her late teens or twenties with Graves' hyperthyroidism. CDR3s include the opening cysteine and the closing phenylalanine or tryptophan. The order of the fields is J gene, clone size, D gene, V gene, CDR3 DNA, CDR3 protein. The D gene is left open where the match is weak. Expanded clones are given a class, and other clones once, few, many or no size at all.

j_gene: TRBJ1-2
abundance: few
d_gene: NA
v_gene: TRBV9
CDR3nt: TGTGCCAGCAGCCCCGGCCGGGGGACGGTCTATGGCTACACCTTC
CDR3aa: CASSPGRGTVYGYTF

j_gene: TRBJ1-1
abundance: few
d_gene: NA
v_gene: TRBV10-2
CDR3nt: TGCGCCAGCAGTTGGGAGGGGCGGAACACTGAAGCTTTCTTT
CDR3aa: CASSWEGRNTEAFF

j_gene: TRBJ1-3
abundance: NA
d_gene: TRBD1
v_gene: TRBV20-1
CDR3nt: TGCAGTGCCGAGGGACAGGGGATCTCTGGAAACACCATATATTTT
CDR3aa: CSAEGQGISGNTIYF

j_gene: TRBJ2-1
abundance: many
d_gene: TRBD2
v_gene: TRBV7-3
CDR3nt: TGTGCCATCCCACCCAGGACTAGGGGTGAGCAGTTCTTC
CDR3aa: CAIPPRTRGEQFF

j_gene: TRBJ1-2
abundance: many
d_gene: NA
v_gene: TRBV30
CDR3nt: TGTGCCTGGAGTGTAAAGGGGGATGGCTACACCTTC
CDR3aa: CAWSVKGDGYTF

j_gene: TRBJ1-2
abundance: many
d_gene: NA
v_gene: TRBV4-1
CDR3nt: TGCGCCAGCAGCCAAGATCCGGACACAGCAAACTATGGCTACACCTTC
CDR3aa: CASSQDPDTANYGYTF

j_gene: TRBJ1-5
abundance: NA
d_gene: NA
v_gene: TRBV20-1
CDR3nt: TGCAGTGCTAGAGATAGGGGCCGAGGCGGGGGGGATCAGCCCCAGCATTTT
CDR3aa: CSARDRGRGGGDQPQHF

j_gene: TRBJ1-2
abundance: NA
d_gene: TRBD1
v_gene: TRBV6-1
CDR3nt: TGTGCCAGCAGTCCAGCCCCGGGACAGGGGGGCTATGGCTACACCTTC
CDR3aa: CASSPAPGQGGYGYTF

j_gene: TRBJ2-1
abundance: many
d_gene: TRBD2
v_gene: TRBV7-7
CDR3nt: TGTGCTAGCAGCAACCAACTAGCGGGAGGAGGGGGTGAGCAGTTCTTC
CDR3aa: CASSNQLAGGGGEQFF

j_gene: TRBJ1-2
abundance: many
d_gene: TRBD1
v_gene: TRBV12-3/TRBV12-4
CDR3nt: TGTGCCAGCAGTTTTTTTTCAGGGGGCGATAACTATGGCTACACCTTC
CDR3aa: CASSFFSGGDNYGYTF

j_gene: TRBJ2-5
abundance: many
d_gene: NA
v_gene: TRBV6-5
CDR3nt: TGTGCCAGCAGTTACTCGAGCCTGATACAAGAGACCCAGTACTTC
CDR3aa: CASSYSSLIQETQYF

j_gene: TRBJ1-1
abundance: many
d_gene: NA
v_gene: TRBV11-3
CDR3nt: TGTGCCAGCAGCTTCGGAGCTGAAGCTTTCTTT
CDR3aa: CASSFGAEAFF

j_gene: TRBJ2-1
abundance: NA
d_gene: NA
v_gene: TRBV12-3/TRBV12-4
CDR3nt: TGTGCCAGCAGTTTAGGACAGCTTGATGAGCAGTTCTTC
CDR3aa: CASSLGQLDEQFF

j_gene: TRBJ2-1
abundance: many
d_gene: TRBD1
v_gene: TRBV5-1
CDR3nt: TGCGCCAGCACCTCGGGACAGGTAGACAATGAGCAGTTCTTC
CDR3aa: CASTSGQVDNEQFF

j_gene: TRBJ2-4
abundance: NA
d_gene: TRBD2
v_gene: TRBV19
CDR3nt: TGTGCCAGTAGTACTCGCACCCCGGGACTAACGGACATTCAGTACTTC
CDR3aa: CASSTRTPGLTDIQYF

j_gene: TRBJ2-5
abundance: NA
d_gene: NA
v_gene: TRBV10-1
CDR3nt: TGCGCCAGCAGCAACGAGTGGGGGACACAAATGAGGGAGACCCAGTACTTC
CDR3aa: CASSNEWGTQMRETQYF

j_gene: TRBJ1-3
abundance: many
d_gene: NA
v_gene: TRBV6-2/TRBV6-3
CDR3nt: TGTGCCAGCTCCCCCGGGCAAGCAGCTGGAAACACCATATATTTT
CDR3aa: CASSPGQAAGNTIYF

j_gene: TRBJ2-5
abundance: many
d_gene: TRBD1
v_gene: TRBV6-1
CDR3nt: TGTGCCAGCAGATGGGGACAGGGCCAAGAGACCCAGTACTTC
CDR3aa: CASRWGQGQETQYF

j_gene: TRBJ1-5
abundance: NA
d_gene: TRBD1
v_gene: TRBV19
CDR3nt: TGTGCCAGTAGTATTGGTACGGAGAGACAGGGAAAAGGAAATCAGCCCCAGCATTTT
CDR3aa: CASSIGTERQGKGNQPQHF

j_gene: TRBJ2-1
abundance: many
d_gene: TRBD1
v_gene: TRBV9
CDR3nt: TGTGCCAGCAGCGGAACGGGACAGGGATACCTCAATGAGCAGTTCTTC
CDR3aa: CASSGTGQGYLNEQFF

j_gene: TRBJ2-1
abundance: many
d_gene: TRBD2
v_gene: TRBV24-1
CDR3nt: TGTGCCACCAGTGATTTGCCGCTAGCGGGAGGCAGTAGGGGTGAGCAGTTCTTC
CDR3aa: CATSDLPLAGGSRGEQFF

j_gene: TRBJ1-2
abundance: NA
d_gene: NA
v_gene: TRBV6-1
CDR3nt: TGTGCCAGCAGTGAACCCCGCAGGGAGCGAGGTGGCTACACCTTC
CDR3aa: CASSEPRRERGGYTF

j_gene: TRBJ2-1
abundance: few
d_gene: TRBD2
v_gene: TRBV12-3/TRBV12-4
CDR3nt: TGTGCCAGCAGTTTAGAAGAGACTAGCGGGGGGCCCTACAATGAGCAGTTCTTC
CDR3aa: CASSLEETSGGPYNEQFF

j_gene: TRBJ1-1
abundance: many
d_gene: NA
v_gene: TRBV30
CDR3nt: TGTGCCTGGAGCGTTGACAGGAGGAACACTGAAGCTTTCTTT
CDR3aa: CAWSVDRRNTEAFF

j_gene: TRBJ2-7
abundance: few
d_gene: TRBD2
v_gene: TRBV3-1
CDR3nt: TGTGCCAGCAGCCCACGTGAGAGCGGGGGTTTTCTCCTAAATTCCTACGAGCAGTACTTC
CDR3aa: CASSPRESGGFLLNSYEQYF

j_gene: TRBJ2-5
abundance: many
d_gene: TRBD2
v_gene: TRBV20-1
CDR3nt: TGCAGTGTCCAGGGACTAGCGGGAGGGTATGGGGAGACCCAGTACTTC
CDR3aa: CSVQGLAGGYGETQYF

j_gene: TRBJ2-7
abundance: NA
d_gene: TRBD2
v_gene: TRBV4-2
CDR3nt: TGTGCCAGCAGCCAAGATGGCGGGACTAGCGGGAGCGAGCAGTACTTC
CDR3aa: CASSQDGGTSGSEQYF

j_gene: TRBJ2-1
abundance: many
d_gene: NA
v_gene: TRBV5-1
CDR3nt: TGCGCCAGCAGCTTGGAGGGTTCCAATGAGCAGTTCTTC
CDR3aa: CASSLEGSNEQFF

j_gene: TRBJ2-1
abundance: many
d_gene: NA
v_gene: TRBV9
CDR3nt: TGTGCCAGCAGCGTAGATGGCTCCAGCTCCTACAATGAGCAGTTCTTC
CDR3aa: CASSVDGSSSYNEQFF

j_gene: TRBJ2-2
abundance: NA
d_gene: NA
v_gene: TRBV9
CDR3nt: TGTGCCACCTCGCGGGACGGGAACACCGGGGAGCTGTTTTTT
CDR3aa: CATSRDGNTGELFF

j_gene: TRBJ1-1
abundance: many
d_gene: NA
v_gene: TRBV5-1
CDR3nt: TGCGCCAGCAGCTTGGCCGGGGGTATGGAGGGCCGAGAAGCTTTCTTT
CDR3aa: CASSLAGGMEGREAFF

j_gene: TRBJ2-7
abundance: many
d_gene: TRBD1
v_gene: TRBV10-3
CDR3nt: TGTGCCACGAGTAAAATTACAGGGGGCGCTTACGAGCAGTACTTC
CDR3aa: CATSKITGGAYEQYF

j_gene: TRBJ2-4
abundance: many
d_gene: NA
v_gene: TRBV14
CDR3nt: TGTGCCAGCAGCCCTCCGGGTTCGAACATTCAGTACTTC
CDR3aa: CASSPPGSNIQYF

j_gene: TRBJ2-2
abundance: few
d_gene: TRBD1
v_gene: TRBV29-1
CDR3nt: TGCAGCGTTGGACAGGGAAGGAACACCGGGGAGCTGTTTTTT
CDR3aa: CSVGQGRNTGELFF

j_gene: TRBJ1-3
abundance: few
d_gene: NA
v_gene: TRBV19
CDR3nt: TGTGCCAGTAGTCCGACGACAGTTTTAGTCGGAAACACCATATATTTT
CDR3aa: CASSPTTVLVGNTIYF

j_gene: TRBJ1-4
abundance: many
d_gene: NA
v_gene: TRBV6-1
CDR3nt: TGTGCCAGCGGATCCCTGGGGACGGCAGAAAAACTGTTTTTT
CDR3aa: CASGSLGTAEKLFF

j_gene: TRBJ2-1
abundance: many
d_gene: NA
v_gene: TRBV10-3
CDR3nt: TGTGCCATCAGTGATGCCAGGGGTAATGAGCAGTTCTTC
CDR3aa: CAISDARGNEQFF

j_gene: TRBJ2-2
abundance: many
d_gene: TRBD2
v_gene: TRBV5-1
CDR3nt: TGCGCCAGCAGGCAAAGGACTAGCGGGCGGACCGGGGAGCTGTTTTTT
CDR3aa: CASRQRTSGRTGELFF

j_gene: TRBJ2-1
abundance: NA
d_gene: NA
v_gene: TRBV6-2/TRBV6-3
CDR3nt: TGTGCCAGCAGTTACTTCCGAGACCCGTGGAATGAGCAGTTCTTC
CDR3aa: CASSYFRDPWNEQFF

j_gene: TRBJ1-2
abundance: NA
d_gene: NA
v_gene: TRBV4-2
CDR3nt: TGTGCCAGCAGCCAAGATATGGGGATGACAGCCACACGCTATGGCTACACCTTC
CDR3aa: CASSQDMGMTATRYGYTF

j_gene: TRBJ2-7
abundance: many
d_gene: NA
v_gene: TRBV9
CDR3nt: TGTGCCAGCAGCGTAGGGGCAGCCAGCTCCTACGAGCAGTACTTC
CDR3aa: CASSVGAASSYEQYF

j_gene: TRBJ2-2
abundance: NA
d_gene: TRBD1
v_gene: TRBV11-2
CDR3nt: TGTGCCAGCAGCCTAGACAGGGACGGAGGAACCGGGGAGCTGTTTTTT
CDR3aa: CASSLDRDGGTGELFF

j_gene: TRBJ2-7
abundance: many
d_gene: NA
v_gene: TRBV7-2
CDR3nt: TGTGCCAGCAGCCCGAGGCTAGGCTCCTACGAGCAGTACTTC
CDR3aa: CASSPRLGSYEQYF

j_gene: TRBJ2-3
abundance: many
d_gene: TRBD2
v_gene: TRBV9
CDR3nt: TGTGCCAGCAGCGTAACGAAGGGGAGGGGAGATACGCAGTATTTT
CDR3aa: CASSVTKGRGDTQYF

j_gene: TRBJ2-1
abundance: many
d_gene: TRBD2
v_gene: TRBV5-1
CDR3nt: TGCGCCAGCAGCTTGGAGCTAGCGGGTTACAATGAGCAGTTCTTC
CDR3aa: CASSLELAGYNEQFF

j_gene: TRBJ1-5
abundance: many
d_gene: NA
v_gene: TRBV12-3/TRBV12-4
CDR3nt: TGTGCCAGCAGTTCTGCAGGGAGGAATCAGCCCCAGCATTTT
CDR3aa: CASSSAGRNQPQHF

j_gene: TRBJ1-1
abundance: few
d_gene: NA
v_gene: TRBV7-9
CDR3nt: TGTGCCAGCAGCTTAGAACTGCGGACTGAAGCTTTCTTT
CDR3aa: CASSLELRTEAFF

j_gene: TRBJ1-2
abundance: many
d_gene: NA
v_gene: TRBV27
CDR3nt: TGTGCCAGCAGAGGGAGCGGGGTCCCAAGGAGCTATGGCTACACCTTC
CDR3aa: CASRGSGVPRSYGYTF

j_gene: TRBJ1-4
abundance: many
d_gene: NA
v_gene: TRBV2
CDR3nt: TGTGCCAGCAGTGAACCACGGACAACTAATGAAAAACTGTTTTTT
CDR3aa: CASSEPRTTNEKLFF

j_gene: TRBJ1-1
abundance: NA
d_gene: NA
v_gene: TRBV4-1
CDR3nt: TGCGCCAGCAGCCAGACAGGAACTAACACCGAAGCTTTCTTT
CDR3aa: CASSQTGTNTEAFF

j_gene: TRBJ1-3
abundance: NA
d_gene: NA
v_gene: TRBV9
CDR3nt: TGTGCCAGCAGCGTAACCGCCGGGCTCTCTGGAAACACCATATATTTT
CDR3aa: CASSVTAGLSGNTIYF

j_gene: TRBJ2-4
abundance: many
d_gene: TRBD2
v_gene: TRBV12-3/TRBV12-4
CDR3nt: TGTGCCAGCAGTCCTGACTGGGGGGGCATTCAGTACTTC
CDR3aa: CASSPDWGGIQYF

j_gene: TRBJ2-7
abundance: NA
d_gene: NA
v_gene: TRBV5-1
CDR3nt: TGCGCCAGCAGCTTGGCTCCGTCGGACAGTTACGAGCAGTACTTC
CDR3aa: CASSLAPSDSYEQYF

j_gene: TRBJ1-6
abundance: few
d_gene: TRBD1
v_gene: TRBV6-5
CDR3nt: TGTGCCAGCAGTTACGCGGAGGACAGGGGGCATTCCCTCCACTTT
CDR3aa: CASSYAEDRGHSLHF